Presented here are 9 T cell receptor beta chains from one specimen sequenced in a study of blood T cells in healthy people across ages. With a J-beta primer mix and a sample-barcoded 5' primer, a second PCR ran about 7 to 12 cycles. TCRdb redid the calling of the 5' RACE reads with MiXCR, one entry per CDR3 protein. This table holds some 1,800,000 distinct CDR3 sequences, about two fifths found once. Sequenced material: blood. The receptors originated from a human donor in good health.

The chain joins TRBV20-1 to TRBJ2-5; the match to TRBD2 covers 7 bases. CDR1 and CDR2 (germline): DFQATT, SNEGSKA (reference sequence). The CDR3 consists of 14 residues. V trimming: 4 bases; J trimming: 5 bases; junction bases outside the gene matches: 10. CDR3 amino acids: CSATPGGFLETQYF. The CDR3 DNA reads TGCAGTGCTACCCCCGGGGGGTTTCTGGAGACCCAGTACTTC.

This clonotype has more than one count but fewer than ten. This chain connects TRBV6-1 to TRBJ1-5, with D maybe TRBD1 (5 bases). Trimming left V 5 bases short and J 1 base short, with 9 bases between. The CDR3 is made up of 14 amino acids. Germline V gene lookup returns CDR1 MNHNS and CDR2 SASEGT. In nucleotides, the CDR3 is TGTGCCAGCAGTTCCCGACAGAGCAATCAGCCCCAGCATTTT. Its translation: CASSSRQSNQPQHF.

There are many counts of this clonotype. V gene TRBV5-5 combines with J gene TRBJ2-6; TRBD1 matches 9 bases. CDR1 and CDR2 (germline): SGHKS, YYEKEE (reference sequence). J was trimmed by 4 bases and V by 4 bases; bases with no gene match: 6. The CDR3 sequence is 16 residues long. CDR3 sequence (DNA): TGTGCCAGCAGCCGGGACAGGGTAAAAGGGGCCAACGTCCTGACTTTC. Translated, it gives CASSRDRVKGANVLTF.

This clonotype came up a few times. The rearrangement uses TRBV18 and TRBJ1-6; D possibly corresponds to TRBD1 (6 bases). CDR1 and CDR2 (germline): KGHSH, LQKENI. The CDR3 extends over 18 amino acids. V was pared by 3 bases and J by 0 bases, with 15 bases between. The CDR3 is CASSPWRGSGSYNSPLHF. The CDR3 DNA is TGTGCCAGCTCACCGTGGAGGGGGTCGGGCTCCTATAATTCACCCCTCCACTTT.

This sequence joins TRBV6-6 and TRBJ2-3, with a possible D match to TRBD2 (5 bases). CDR1 and CDR2 (germline): MNHNY, SVGAGI (reference sequence). The V and J ends lost 0 bases and 6 bases respectively, with 16 bases between them. The CDR3 has 16 amino acids. CDR3 protein: CASSYSRLAMTDTQYF. The DNA for the CDR3 is TGTGCCAGCAGTTACTCTAGGCTAGCAATGACTGATACGCAGTATTTT.

The CDR3 DNA is TGCGCCACCTCCGAGACGGGGGGCGAAACTGAAGCTTTCTTT. Translation: CATSETGGETEAFF. The chain joins TRBV5-1 to TRBJ1-1, with a possible D match to TRBD1 (6 bases). The V end was cut by 9 bases, the J end by 5 bases, with 20 bases between. CDR1 is SGHRS, CDR2 YFSETQ, per germline. The length of the CDR3 is 14 residues.

This chain connects TRBV5-1 to TRBJ2-7, with D perhaps TRBD2 (6 bases). V dropped 4 bases and J dropped 2 bases, with 16 bases sitting between them. CDR3 length: 15 amino acids. CDR1 and CDR2 (germline): SGHRS, YFSETQ. CDR3 in DNA: TGCGCCAGCAGCCTCGCGATGGGGGAGGCCTACGAGCAGTACTTC. Its translation: CASSLAMGEAYEQYF. The variable domain in full, completed from reference TRBV5-1 and TRBJ2-7, reads KAGVTQTPRYLIKTRGQQVTLSCSPISGHRSVSWYQQTPGQGLQFLFEYFSETQRNKGNFPGRFSGRQFSNSRSEMNVSTLELGDSALYLCASSLAMGEAYEQYFGPGTRLTVT.

The rearrangement uses TRBV5-1 and TRBJ1-1; D is ambiguous. The CDR3 consists of 14 residues. CDR1 and CDR2 (germline): SGHRS, YFSETQ. Trimming cost V 1 base and J 7 bases, with 14 bases left between them. CDR3 coding DNA: TGCGCCAGCAGCTTGTTGACAACATTAGATGAAGCTTTCTTT. Translated, it gives CASSLLTTLDEAFF.

This chain uses TRBV10-2 with TRBJ1-1; TRBD1 is a possible D gene (5 bases). V shed 8 bases and J shed 1 base, with 8 bases lying between them. In germline, CDR1 is WSHSY, CDR2 SAAADI. The CDR3 spans 12 residues. The CDR3 DNA sequence: TGCGCCAGCGGGGGGGAGAACACTGAAGCTTTCTTT. Encoded protein: CASGGENTEAFF.